This T cell receptor beta chain was identified during a study of human T cells and chemical hapten exposure. Many counts were recorded for this clonotype. The CDR3 runs 13 residues. CDR1 and CDR2 (germline): DFQATT, SNEGSKA (reference sequence). V shed 5 bases and J 3 bases; nucleotides not matched to a gene: 5. The sample's time point: patch test 2, 6 weeks after DPC sensitization. Treatment meaning: therapeutic diphenylcyclopropenone sensitization with weekly scalp DPC. TCRdb analysed the RACE reads with MiXCR anew, one entry per CDR3 protein. The sample carries more than 85,000 distinct CDR3 sequences, 11% recorded once.

This clonotype originated in a man aged 35-49 years with alopecia areata. Some clones in this sample may be carry-over from other donors' samples. The sample in question was whole blood, obtained in connection with sensitization to the hapten diphenylcyclopropenone (DPC). V usage is TRBV20-1 and J usage is TRBJ2-5; the match to TRBD1 covers 8 bases. CDR3 loop: CSAGQGAKETQYF. Here the CDR3 DNA reads TGCAGTGCTGGGCAGGGGGCAAAAGAGACCCAGTACTTC.